The 15 T cell receptor beta chains below were found in one sample sequenced in a study of technical replicates of blood from four donors. Profiling relied on immunoSEQ multiplex PCR, and the TCRdb table lists in-frame clones only, not all of them. The data show approximately 94,000 clones, with 90% to 96% seen just once and 0.36% held by the top ten. The source material was T cells isolated from PBMCs. All receptors come from a human donor in good health.

This chain joins TRBV7-9 and TRBJ2-7, with 9 bases lining up with TRBD2. This CDR3 region has 18 residues. Germline-derived CDR1 and CDR2 are SEHNR and FQNEAQ (reference sequence). J lost 0 bases, V lost 5 bases, and 14 bases had no gene match. The CDR3 region is CASSQRALSGRYSYEQYF. CDR3 nucleotide sequence: TGTGCCAGCAGCCAAAGAGCCCTTAGCGGGAGATACTCCTACGAGCAGTACTTC.

The chain carries TRBV19 and TRBJ1-4; unclear D gene. The CDR3 runs to 16 residues. V dropped 3 bases and J dropped 0 bases, with 11 bases sitting between them. Germline CDR1 is LNHDA and CDR2 is SQIVND (reference sequence). The DNA for the CDR3 is TGTGCCAGTAGTATTGTTAGCGGCGCAACTAATGAAAAACTGTTTTTT. Protein product: CASSIVSGATNEKLFF.

The CDR3 here is CASSRGQGTDTQYF. The CDR3 region has the DNA TGTGCCAGCAGTCGAGGACAGGGCACAGATACGCAGTATTTT. The V gene is TRBV5-4, the J gene TRBJ2-3; 7 bases map to TRBD1. The ends lost 5 bases at V and 1 base at J; junction bases unmatched: 4. Germline-derived CDR1 and CDR2 are SGHNT and YYREEE (reference sequence). The length of the CDR3 is 14 residues.

V usage is TRBV19 and J usage is TRBJ2-5; weak D call: TRBD1 (6 bases). CDR1 is LNHDA and CDR2 is SQIVND in the germline V gene (reference sequence). The ends were cut back, 6 bases at V and 1 base at J, with 12 bases in the middle. The CDR3 is 14 residues long. This CDR3 is CASSVQGGQETQYF. The CDR3 DNA reads TGTGCCAGTAGCGTCCAAGGGGGCCAAGAGACCCAGTACTTC.

This chain joins TRBV6-5 and TRBJ1-2; D might be TRBD1 (6 bases). V dropped 6 bases and J dropped 4 bases, with 15 bases sitting between them. The V gene's germline CDR1 is MNHEY and CDR2 SVGAGI. The CDR3 has 14 residues. This chain's CDR3 is CASSPTGGAYGYTF. Here the CDR3 DNA reads TGTGCCAGCAGCCCAACGGGGGGGGCCTATGGCTACACCTTC.

The chain combines TRBV10-1 with TRBJ2-1; the match to TRBD2 covers 12 bases. Germline V gives CDR1 WNHNN, CDR2 SYGVQD (reference sequence). Losses at the gene ends were 4 bases for V and 8 bases for J; bases not matched to a gene: 3. The CDR3 is 14 amino acids. CDR3 nucleotide sequence: TGCGCCAGCAGTGGGACTAGCGGGATCGATGAGCAGTTCTTC. This gives the protein CASSGTSGIDEQFF.

V is TRBV23-1 and J is TRBJ1-5; D is ambiguous. TRBV23-1 is an open reading frame, and its role is uncertain. Trimming stripped 2 bases from V and 7 bases from J, with 6 bases between. The CDR3 runs 12 residues. CDR3 bases: TGCGCCAGCAGTCAACGAGGGCAGCCCCAGCATTTT. Amino acids: CASSQRGQPQHF.

The rearrangement uses TRBV30 and TRBJ2-2; TRBD1 matches 12 bases. Germline V CDR1 and CDR2: GTSNPN, SVGIG (reference sequence). The ends lost 0 bases at V and 8 bases at J; junction bases unmatched: 4. The CDR3 has 15 residues. CDR3: CAWSVGTGGSGELFF. In DNA, the CDR3 is TGTGCCTGGAGTGTAGGGACAGGGGGCTCTGGGGAGCTGTTTTTT.

The V and J genes are TRBV27 and TRBJ2-3; D may be TRBD2 (6 bases). Trimming removed 2 bases at V and 2 bases at J, with 11 bases between. This CDR3 spans 15 amino acids. Germline values: CDR1 MNHEY, CDR2 SMNVEV (reference sequence). CDR3 region: CASSLGGGITDTQYF. CDR3 in DNA: TGTGCCAGCAGTTTAGGGGGAGGTATCACAGATACGCAGTATTTT.

The rearrangement uses TRBV4-2 and TRBJ2-3; 13 positions match TRBD2. After removal of 5 bases from V and 0 bases from J, the junction contained 5 bases not matched to a gene. CDR1 is LGHNA, CDR2 YNFKEQ, per germline. The CDR3 loop spans 17 amino acids. The CDR3 spells CASSSGTSGTSTDTQYF. Here the CDR3 DNA reads TGTGCCAGCAGCTCCGGGACTAGCGGGACTAGCACAGATACGCAGTATTTT.

The V and J genes are TRBV4-3 and TRBJ1-4, with a possible D match to TRBD1 (6 bases). Germline-derived CDR1 and CDR2 are LGHNA and YSLEER. This CDR3 comprises 13 residues. Trimming took 4 bases from V and 4 from J, leaving 7 bases between them. CDR3: CASSRDINEKLFF. CDR3 DNA sequence: TGCGCCAGCAGCCGGGACATTAATGAAAAACTGTTTTTT.

V gene TRBV7-6 combines with J gene TRBJ2-1, with D hard to call. The CDR3 loop spans 17 amino acids. Germline-derived CDR1 and CDR2 are SGHVS and FNYEAQ. The V and J ends lost 5 bases and 0 bases respectively, with 17 bases between them. The CDR3 nucleotides are TGTGCCAGCAGCCCACAGTCTGGTTACAGCTCCTACAATGAGCAGTTCTTC. This codes for CASSPQSGYSSYNEQFF.

The J gene is TRBJ2-5, the V gene TRBV29-1; the match to TRBD1 covers 8 bases. The V and J ends lost 7 bases and 4 bases, in that order; junction bases with no gene match: 5. Germline CDR1 reads SQVTM; CDR2 reads ANQGSEA. The length of the CDR3 is 12 residues. DNA for the CDR3: TGCAGCGAGACAGGGGTTGGAGAGACCCAGTACTTC. Translated, it gives CSETGVGETQYF.

V gene TRBV6-5 combines with J gene TRBJ2-1; 7 nucleotides agree with TRBD1. CDR3 size: 16 residues. Trimming at V came to 2 bases and at J to 7 bases, leaving 11 bases not matched to a gene. From germline, CDR1 is MNHEY and CDR2 SVGAGI. The CDR3 is CASSYPGTEKGNEQFF. CDR3 DNA: TGTGCCAGCAGTTACCCAGGGACAGAGAAAGGTAATGAGCAGTTCTTC.

V usage is TRBV11-3 and J usage is TRBJ1-5, with a weak D call TRBD1 (6 bases). This CDR3 is built from 15 residues. The V gene lost 2 bases and the J gene lost 7 bases, with 15 bases spanning the gap. Germline V gene data show CDR1 as SGHNT and CDR2 as YENEEA. Here the CDR3 reads CASSLPRGVWQPQHF. For the CDR3, the DNA is TGTGCCAGCAGCTTACCCAGGGGAGTATGGCAGCCCCAGCATTTT.